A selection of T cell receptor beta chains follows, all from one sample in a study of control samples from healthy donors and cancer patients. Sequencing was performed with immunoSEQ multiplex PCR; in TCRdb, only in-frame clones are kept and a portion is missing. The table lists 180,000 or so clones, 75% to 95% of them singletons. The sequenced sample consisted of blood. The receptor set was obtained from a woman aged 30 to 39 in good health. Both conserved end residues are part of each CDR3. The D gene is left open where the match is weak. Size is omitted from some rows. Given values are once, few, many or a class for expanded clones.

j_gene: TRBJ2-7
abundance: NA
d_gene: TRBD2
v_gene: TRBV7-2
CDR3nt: TGTGCCAGCAGACTAGCGGGGTCCTACGAGCAGTACTTC
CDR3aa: CASRLAGSYEQYF

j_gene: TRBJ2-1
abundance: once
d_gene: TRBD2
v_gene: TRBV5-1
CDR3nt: TGCGCCAGCAGCTTGGCTGGGACTAGCGGGGGGGCCCAGTTCTTC
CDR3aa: CASSLAGTSGGAQFF

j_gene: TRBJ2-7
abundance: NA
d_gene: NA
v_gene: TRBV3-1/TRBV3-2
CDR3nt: TGTGCCAGCAGCCAAGACAGGGGTGGCGACGAGCAGTACTTC
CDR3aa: CASSQDRGGDEQYF

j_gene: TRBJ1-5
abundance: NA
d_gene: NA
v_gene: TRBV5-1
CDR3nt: TGCGCCAGCAGCTTGGACGGGGGCAATCAGCCCCAGCATTTT
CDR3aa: CASSLDGGNQPQHF

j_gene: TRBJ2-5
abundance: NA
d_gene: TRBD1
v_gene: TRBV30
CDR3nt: TGTGCCTGGACTAGGACAGGGATAGAGACCCAGTACTTC
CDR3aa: CAWTRTGIETQYF

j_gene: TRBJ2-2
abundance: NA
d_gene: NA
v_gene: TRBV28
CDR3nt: TGTGCCAGCACCGGAGGGTTTGGGACCGGGGAGCTGTTTTTT
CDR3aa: CASTGGFGTGELFF

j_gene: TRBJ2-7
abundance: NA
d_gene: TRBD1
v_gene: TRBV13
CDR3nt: TGTGCCAGCAGCTTAGACCGGGACAGGGGTAACCACGAGCAGTACTTC
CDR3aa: CASSLDRDRGNHEQYF

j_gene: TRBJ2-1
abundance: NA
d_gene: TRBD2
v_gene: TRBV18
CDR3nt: TGTGCCAGCGGAGGGACTAGCGGGCTTATTTACAATGAGCAGTTCTTC
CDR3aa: CASGGTSGLIYNEQFF

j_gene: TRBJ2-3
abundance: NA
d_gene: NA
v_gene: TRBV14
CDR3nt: TGTGCCAGCAGCCAACAGGGTTTTACGCAGTATTTT
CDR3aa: CASSQQGFTQYF

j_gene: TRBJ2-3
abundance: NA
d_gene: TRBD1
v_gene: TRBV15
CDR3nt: TGTGCCACCAGCAGAAAGACAGGGTCAGATACGCAGTATTTT
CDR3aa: CATSRKTGSDTQYF

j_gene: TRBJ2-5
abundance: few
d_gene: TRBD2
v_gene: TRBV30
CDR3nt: TGTGCCTGCCGGACTAGCGGGAATCAAGAGACCCAGTACTTC
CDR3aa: CACRTSGNQETQYF

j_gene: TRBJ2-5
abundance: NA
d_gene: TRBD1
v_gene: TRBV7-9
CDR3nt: TGTGCCAGCAGCGCAACGGGACAGCTTCAAGAGACCCAGTACTTC
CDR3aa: CASSATGQLQETQYF

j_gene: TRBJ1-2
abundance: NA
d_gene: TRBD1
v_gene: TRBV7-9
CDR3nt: TGTGCCAGCAGCTCGACAGGGGGGGATGGCTACACCTTC
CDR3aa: CASSSTGGDGYTF

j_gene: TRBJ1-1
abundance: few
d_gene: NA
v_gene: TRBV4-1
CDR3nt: TGCGCCAGCAGCCAAGCTGCTGAAGCTTTCTTT
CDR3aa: CASSQAAEAFF

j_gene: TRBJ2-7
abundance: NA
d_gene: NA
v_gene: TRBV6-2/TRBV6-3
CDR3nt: TGTGCCAGCAGTAATCCAGGGAACGAGCAGTACTTC
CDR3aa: CASSNPGNEQYF

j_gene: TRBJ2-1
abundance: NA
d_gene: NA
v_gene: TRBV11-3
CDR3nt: TGTGCCAGCAGCCCATCTTACAATGAGCAGTTCTTC
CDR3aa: CASSPSYNEQFF

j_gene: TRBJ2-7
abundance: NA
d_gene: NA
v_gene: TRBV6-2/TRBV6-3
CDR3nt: TGTGCCAGCAGCCTTCGACAGACCTACGAGCAGTACTTC
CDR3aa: CASSLRQTYEQYF

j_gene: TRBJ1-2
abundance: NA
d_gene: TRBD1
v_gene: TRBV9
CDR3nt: TGTGCCAGCATGGGGACAGACTATGGCTACACCTTC
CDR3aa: CASMGTDYGYTF

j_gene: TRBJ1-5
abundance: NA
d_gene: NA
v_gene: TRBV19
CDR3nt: TGTGCCAGTAGTATGGGGGGGGACAATCAGCCCCAGCATTTT
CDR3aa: CASSMGGDNQPQHF

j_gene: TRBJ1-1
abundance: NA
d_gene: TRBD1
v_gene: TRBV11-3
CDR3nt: TGTGCCAGCAGCTTAATCAGGGGGAAGAACACTGAAGCTTTCTTT
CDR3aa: CASSLIRGKNTEAFF

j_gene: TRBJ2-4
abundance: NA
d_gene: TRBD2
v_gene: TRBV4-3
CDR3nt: TGCGCCAGCAGCCAAAAGGCCCCCTTTAATAGCGGGGAAAACATTCAGTACTTC
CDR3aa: CASSQKAPFNSGENIQYF

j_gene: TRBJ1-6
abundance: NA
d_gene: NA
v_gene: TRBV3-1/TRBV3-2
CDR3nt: TGTGCCAGCAGCCAAAATGACAGGTCTAATTCACCCCTCCACTTT
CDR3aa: CASSQNDRSNSPLHF